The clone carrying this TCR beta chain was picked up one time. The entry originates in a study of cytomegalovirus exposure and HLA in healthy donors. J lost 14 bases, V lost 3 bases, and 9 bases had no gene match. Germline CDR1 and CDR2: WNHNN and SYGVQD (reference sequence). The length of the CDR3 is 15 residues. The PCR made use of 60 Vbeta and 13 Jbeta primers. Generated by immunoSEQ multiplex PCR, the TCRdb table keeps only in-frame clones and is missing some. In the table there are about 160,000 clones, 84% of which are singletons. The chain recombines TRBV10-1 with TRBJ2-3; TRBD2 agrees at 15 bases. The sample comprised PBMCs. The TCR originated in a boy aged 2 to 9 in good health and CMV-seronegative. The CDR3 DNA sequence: TGCGCCAGCAGTGACAGGACTAGCGGGAGGGCCGTAGTGTATTTT. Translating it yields CASSDRTSGRAVVYF.